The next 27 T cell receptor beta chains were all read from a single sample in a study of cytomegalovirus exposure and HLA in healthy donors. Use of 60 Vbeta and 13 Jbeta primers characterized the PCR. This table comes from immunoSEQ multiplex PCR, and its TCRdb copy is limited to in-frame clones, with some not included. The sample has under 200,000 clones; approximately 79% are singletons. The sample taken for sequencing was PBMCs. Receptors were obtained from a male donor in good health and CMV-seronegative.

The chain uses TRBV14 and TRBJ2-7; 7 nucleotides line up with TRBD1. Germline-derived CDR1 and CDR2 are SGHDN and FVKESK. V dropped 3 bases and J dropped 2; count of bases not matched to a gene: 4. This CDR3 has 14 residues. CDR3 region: CASSQTGRAYEQYF. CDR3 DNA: TGTGCCAGCAGCCAGACAGGGAGAGCCTACGAGCAGTACTTC.

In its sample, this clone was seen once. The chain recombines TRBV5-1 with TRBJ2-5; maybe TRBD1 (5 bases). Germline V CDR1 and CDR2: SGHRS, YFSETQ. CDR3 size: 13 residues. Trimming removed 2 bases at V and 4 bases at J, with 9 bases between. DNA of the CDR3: TGCGCCAGCAGCTTAGGACAACGAGAGACCCAGTACTTC. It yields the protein CASSLGQRETQYF. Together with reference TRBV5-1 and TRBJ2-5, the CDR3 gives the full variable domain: KAGVTQTPRYLIKTRGQQVTLSCSPISGHRSVSWYQQTPGQGLQFLFEYFSETQRNKGNFPGRFSGRQFSNSRSEMNVSTLELGDSALYLCASSLGQRETQYFGPGTRLLVL.

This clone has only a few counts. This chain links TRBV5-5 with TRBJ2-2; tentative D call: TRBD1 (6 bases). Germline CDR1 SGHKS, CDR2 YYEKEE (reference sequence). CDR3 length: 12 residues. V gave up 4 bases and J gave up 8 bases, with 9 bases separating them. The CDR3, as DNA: TGTGCCAGCAGCGCCGGACAGGGGGAGCTGTTTTTT. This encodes CASSAGQGELFF.

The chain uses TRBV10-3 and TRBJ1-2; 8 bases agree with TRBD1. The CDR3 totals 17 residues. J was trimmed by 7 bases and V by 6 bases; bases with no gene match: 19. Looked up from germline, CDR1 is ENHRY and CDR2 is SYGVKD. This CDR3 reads CAIRPGQGDWWEGGYTF. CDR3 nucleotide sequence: TGTGCCATCAGACCCGGACAGGGAGATTGGTGGGAGGGTGGCTACACCTTC.

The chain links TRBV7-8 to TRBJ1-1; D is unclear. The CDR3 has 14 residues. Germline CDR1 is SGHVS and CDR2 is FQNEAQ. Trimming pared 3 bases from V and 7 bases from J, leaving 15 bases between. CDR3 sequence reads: CASSLSPQAREAFF. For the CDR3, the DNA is TGTGCCAGCAGCTTGTCACCCCAGGCACGTGAAGCTTTCTTT. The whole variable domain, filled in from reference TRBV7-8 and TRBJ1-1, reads GAGVSQSPRYKVAKRGQDVALRCDPISGHVSLFWYQQALGQGPEFLTYFQNEAQLDKSGLPSDRFFAERPEGSVSTLKIQRTQQEDSAVYLCASSLSPQAREAFFGQGTRLTVV.

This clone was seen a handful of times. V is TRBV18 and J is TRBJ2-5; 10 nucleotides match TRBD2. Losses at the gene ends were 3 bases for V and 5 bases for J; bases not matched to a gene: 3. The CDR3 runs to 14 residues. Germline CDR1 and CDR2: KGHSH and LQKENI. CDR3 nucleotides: TGTGCCAGCTCACCGGGACTAGCGAGGGAGACCCAGTACTTC. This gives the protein CASSPGLARETQYF.

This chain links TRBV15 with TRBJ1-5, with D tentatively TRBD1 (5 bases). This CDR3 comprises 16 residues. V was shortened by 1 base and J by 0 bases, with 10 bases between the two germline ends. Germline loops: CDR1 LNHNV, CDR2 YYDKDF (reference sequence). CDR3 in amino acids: CATSRAGPYSNQPQHF. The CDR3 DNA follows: TGTGCCACCAGCAGAGCAGGGCCCTATAGCAATCAGCCCCAGCATTTT.

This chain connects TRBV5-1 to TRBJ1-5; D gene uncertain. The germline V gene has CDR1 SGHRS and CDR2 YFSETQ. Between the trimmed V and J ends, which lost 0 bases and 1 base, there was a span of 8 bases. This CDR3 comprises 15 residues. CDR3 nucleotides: TGCGCCAGCAGCTTGGATAGCCCAAGCAATCAGCCCCAGCATTTT. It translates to CASSLDSPSNQPQHF.

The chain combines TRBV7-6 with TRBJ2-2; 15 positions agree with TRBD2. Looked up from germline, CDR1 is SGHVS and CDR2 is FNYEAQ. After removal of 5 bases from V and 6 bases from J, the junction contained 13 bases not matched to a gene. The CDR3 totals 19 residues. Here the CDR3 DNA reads TGTGCCAGCAGCCAAATTCCGGGACTAGCGGGGGGCTTGGCCGGGGAGCTGTTTTTT. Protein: CASSQIPGLAGGLAGELFF. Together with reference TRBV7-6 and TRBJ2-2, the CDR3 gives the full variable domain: GAGVSQSPRYKVTKRGQDVALRCDPISGHVSLYWYRQALGQGPEFLTYFNYEAQQDKSGLPNDRFSAERPEGSISTLTIQRTEQRDSAMYRCASSQIPGLAGGLAGELFFGEGSRLTVL.

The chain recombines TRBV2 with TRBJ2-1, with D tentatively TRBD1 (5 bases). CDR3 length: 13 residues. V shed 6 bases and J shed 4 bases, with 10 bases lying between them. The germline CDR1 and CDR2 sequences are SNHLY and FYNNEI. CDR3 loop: CASSQGFYNEQFF. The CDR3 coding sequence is TGTGCCAGCAGCCAGGGATTTTACAATGAGCAGTTCTTC.

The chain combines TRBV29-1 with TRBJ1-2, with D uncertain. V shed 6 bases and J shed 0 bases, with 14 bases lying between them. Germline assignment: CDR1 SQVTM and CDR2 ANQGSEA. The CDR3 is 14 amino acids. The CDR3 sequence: CSVGVRVPNYGYTF. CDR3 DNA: TGCAGCGTCGGGGTACGGGTACCTAACTATGGCTACACCTTC.

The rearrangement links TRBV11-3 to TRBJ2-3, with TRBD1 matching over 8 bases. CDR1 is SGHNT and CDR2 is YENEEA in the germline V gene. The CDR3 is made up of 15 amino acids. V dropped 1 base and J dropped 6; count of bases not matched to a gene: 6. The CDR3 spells CASSLGTGSGDTQYF. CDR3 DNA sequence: TGTGCCAGCAGCTTAGGGACAGGGTCGGGGGATACGCAGTATTTT.

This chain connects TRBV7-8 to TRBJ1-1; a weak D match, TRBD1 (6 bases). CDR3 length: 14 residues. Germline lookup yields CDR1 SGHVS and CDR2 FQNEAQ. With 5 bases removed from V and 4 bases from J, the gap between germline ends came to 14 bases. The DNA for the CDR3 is TGTGCCAGCAGCCTCATGGAAGGGGGCACTGAAGCTTTCTTT. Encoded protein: CASSLMEGGTEAFF.

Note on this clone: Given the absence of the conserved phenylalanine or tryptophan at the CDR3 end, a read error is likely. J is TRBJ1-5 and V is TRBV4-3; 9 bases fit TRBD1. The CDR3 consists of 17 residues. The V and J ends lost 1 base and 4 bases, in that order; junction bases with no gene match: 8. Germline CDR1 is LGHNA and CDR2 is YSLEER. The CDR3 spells CASSQAYTGGYNQPQHL. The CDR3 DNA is TGCGCCAGCAGCCAAGCTTATACAGGGGGCTATAATCAGCCCCAGCATCTT.

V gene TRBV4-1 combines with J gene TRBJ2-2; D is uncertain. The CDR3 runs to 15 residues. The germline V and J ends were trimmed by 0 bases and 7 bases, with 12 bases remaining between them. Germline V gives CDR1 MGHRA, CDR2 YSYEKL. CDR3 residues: CASSQDSVWSGELFF. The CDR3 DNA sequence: TGCGCCAGCAGCCAAGATTCGGTCTGGAGCGGGGAGCTGTTTTTT.

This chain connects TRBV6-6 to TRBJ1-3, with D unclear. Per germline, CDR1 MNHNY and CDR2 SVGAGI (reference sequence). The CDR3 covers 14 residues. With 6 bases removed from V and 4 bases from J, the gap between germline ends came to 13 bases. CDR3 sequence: CASSQAPRGNTIYF. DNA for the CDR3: TGTGCCAGCAGCCAGGCCCCCCGGGGAAACACCATATATTTT.

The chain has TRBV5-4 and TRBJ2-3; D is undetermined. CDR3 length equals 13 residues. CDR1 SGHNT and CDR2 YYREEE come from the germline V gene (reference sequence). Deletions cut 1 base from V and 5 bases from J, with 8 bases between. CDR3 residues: CASSLLLRDTQYF. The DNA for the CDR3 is TGTGCCAGCAGCTTGCTCCTAAGAGATACGCAGTATTTT. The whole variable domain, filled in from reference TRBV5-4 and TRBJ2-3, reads ETGVTQSPTHLIKTRGQQVTLRCSSQSGHNTVSWYQQALGQGPQFIFQYYREEENGRGNFPPRFSGLQFPNYSSELNVNALELDDSALYLCASSLLLRDTQYFGPGTRLTVL.

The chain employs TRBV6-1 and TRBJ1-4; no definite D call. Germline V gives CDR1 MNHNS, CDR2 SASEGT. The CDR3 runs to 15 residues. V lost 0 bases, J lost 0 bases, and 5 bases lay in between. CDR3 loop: CASSEAPTTNEKLFF. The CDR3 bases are TGTGCCAGCAGTGAAGCCCCCACAACTAATGAAAAACTGTTTTTT.

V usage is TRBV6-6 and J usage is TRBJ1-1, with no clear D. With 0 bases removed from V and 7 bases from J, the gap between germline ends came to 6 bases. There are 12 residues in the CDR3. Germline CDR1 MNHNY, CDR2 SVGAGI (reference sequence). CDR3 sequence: CASSYSVSEAFF. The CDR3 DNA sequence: TGTGCCAGCAGTTACTCGGTCAGTGAAGCTTTCTTT.

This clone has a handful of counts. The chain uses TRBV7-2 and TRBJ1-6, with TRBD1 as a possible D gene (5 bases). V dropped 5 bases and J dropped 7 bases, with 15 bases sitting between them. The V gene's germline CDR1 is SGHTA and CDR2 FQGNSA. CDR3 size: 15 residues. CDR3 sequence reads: CASSLGGGTNSPLHF. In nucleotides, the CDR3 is TGTGCCAGCAGCCTAGGTGGCGGGACGAATTCACCCCTCCACTTT.

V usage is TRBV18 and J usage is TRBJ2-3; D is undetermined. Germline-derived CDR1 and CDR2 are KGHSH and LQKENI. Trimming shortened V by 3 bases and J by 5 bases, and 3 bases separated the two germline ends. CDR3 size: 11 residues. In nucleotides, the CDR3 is TGTGCCAGCTCACCCGGAGATACGCAGTATTTT. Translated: CASSPGDTQYF.

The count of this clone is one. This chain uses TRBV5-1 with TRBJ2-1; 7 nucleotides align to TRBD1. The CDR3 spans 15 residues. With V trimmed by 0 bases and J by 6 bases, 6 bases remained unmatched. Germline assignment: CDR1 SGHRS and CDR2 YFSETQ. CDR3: CASSLGTGSSNEQFF. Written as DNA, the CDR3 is TGCGCCAGCAGCTTGGGGACAGGTAGTAGCAATGAGCAGTTCTTC.

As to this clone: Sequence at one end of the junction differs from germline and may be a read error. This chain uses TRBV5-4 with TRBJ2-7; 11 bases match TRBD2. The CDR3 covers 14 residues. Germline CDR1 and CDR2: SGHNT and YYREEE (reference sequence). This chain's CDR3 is CASSSRLAGHEQCF. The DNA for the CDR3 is TGTGCCAGCAGCTCTCGACTAGCGGGGCACGAGCAGTGCTTC. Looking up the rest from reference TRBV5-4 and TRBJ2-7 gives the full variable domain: ETGVTQSPTHLIKTRGQQVTLRCSSQSGHNTVSWYQQALGQGPQFIFQYYREEENGRGNFPPRFSGLQFPNYSSELNVNALELDDSALYLCASSSRLAGHEQCFGPGTRLTVT.

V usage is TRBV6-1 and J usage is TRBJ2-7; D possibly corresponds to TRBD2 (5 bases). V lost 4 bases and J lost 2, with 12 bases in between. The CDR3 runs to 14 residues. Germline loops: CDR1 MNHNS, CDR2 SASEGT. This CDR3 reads CASSVVTITYEQYF. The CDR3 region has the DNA TGTGCCAGCAGTGTAGTGACTATAACCTACGAGCAGTACTTC.

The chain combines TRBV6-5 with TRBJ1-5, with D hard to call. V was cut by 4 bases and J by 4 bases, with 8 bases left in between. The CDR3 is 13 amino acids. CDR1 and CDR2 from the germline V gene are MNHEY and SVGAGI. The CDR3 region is CASSFSVNQPQHF. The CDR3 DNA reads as TGTGCCAGCAGTTTTTCTGTAAATCAGCCCCAGCATTTT.

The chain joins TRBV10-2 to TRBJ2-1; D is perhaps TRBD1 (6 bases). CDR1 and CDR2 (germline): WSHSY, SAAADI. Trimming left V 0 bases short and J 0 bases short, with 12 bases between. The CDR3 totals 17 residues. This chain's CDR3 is CASSESVRGSSYNEQFF. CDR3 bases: TGCGCCAGCAGTGAGTCAGTCAGGGGAAGCTCCTACAATGAGCAGTTCTTC.

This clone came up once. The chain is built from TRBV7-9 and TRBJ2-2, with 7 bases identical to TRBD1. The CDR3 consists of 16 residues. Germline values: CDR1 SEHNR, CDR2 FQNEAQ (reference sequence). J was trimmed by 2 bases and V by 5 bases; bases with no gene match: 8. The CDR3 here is CASSLPGQLNTGELFF. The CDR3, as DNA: TGTGCCAGCAGCCTACCGGGACAGCTAAACACCGGGGAGCTGTTTTTT.